This is a list of T cell receptor beta chains from one sample in a study of vaccination effects on CD4 cells after COVID-19. Which antigens these TCRs recognize remains unknown. Profiled with immunoSEQ multiplex PCR; TCRdb holds only in-frame clones, not every one. The sample includes some 52,000 clones, more than 75% of them seen just once. Sequencing used CD4+ T cells from PBMCs cultured with HCoV-OC43 spike peptides, obtained before COVID-19 vaccination. The receptors shown here come from a human donor who received a COVID-19 vaccine. The CDR3 runs from the conserved cysteine through the conserved F or W. The D gene is left open where the match is weak. Some rows mark clone size as missing; the rest say once, few, many or name a class of expanded clone.

>TRBJ1-2|NA|TRBV5-1|NA
CASSLGPGNYGYTF
TGCGCCAGCAGCTTGGGGCCGGGAAACTATGGCTACACCTTC
>TRBJ1-2|NA|TRBV7-2|NA
CASSLTPRSYGYTF
TGTGCCAGCAGCCTAACCCCCCGGTCGTATGGCTACACCTTC
>TRBJ1-1|NA|TRBV10-3|NA
CAIAGSTEAFF
TGTGCCATCGCTGGGAGCACTGAAGCTTTCTTT
>TRBJ1-4|TRBD1|TRBV3-1/TRBV3-2|NA
CASSPLDRELFF
TGTGCCAGCAGCCCCCTGGACAGGGAACTGTTTTTT
>TRBJ1-3|NA|TRBV5-1|NA
CASSLDLWGSSGNTIYF
TGCGCCAGCAGCTTGGACCTGTGGGGGAGCTCTGGAAACACCATATATTTT
>TRBJ1-1|NA|TRBV5-6|NA
CASSLPGRGNTEAFF
TGTGCCAGCAGCTTGCCAGGGAGGGGGAACACTGAAGCTTTCTTT
>TRBJ1-5|NA|TRBV10-1|NA
CASSRPPGVISPQHF
TGCGCCAGCAGCAGGCCGCCGGGAGTCATATCGCCCCAGCATTTT
>TRBJ2-3|NA|TRBV14|NA
CASSPKNRVRADTQYF
TGTGCCAGCAGCCCAAAAAACAGGGTTAGGGCAGATACGCAGTATTTT
>TRBJ1-5|TRBD1|TRBV18|NA
CASSPGQNQPQHF
TGTGCCAGCTCACCGGGACAGAATCAGCCCCAGCATTTT
>TRBJ1-6|TRBD1|TRBV28|NA
CASSVPGQGENSPLHF
TGTGCCAGCAGTGTCCCGGGACAGGGGGAGAATTCACCCCTCCACTTT
>TRBJ1-1|NA|TRBV7-2|few
CASSGIGNTEALF
TGTGCCAGCAGCGGTATTGGAAACACTGAAGCTCTCTTT
>TRBJ1-6|NA|TRBV28|NA
CASSLYDISYNSPLHF
TGTGCCAGCAGTTTATACGACATCTCCTATAATTCACCCCTCCACTTT
>TRBJ1-5|NA|TRBV10-3|NA
CAISDGLSNQPQHF
TGTGCCATCAGTGACGGGCTTAGCAATCAGCCCCAGCATTTT
>TRBJ1-5|TRBD1|TRBV28|NA
CASVEGGYSQPQHF
TGTGCCAGCGTTGAAGGGGGCTATAGTCAGCCCCAGCATTTT
>TRBJ1-1|NA|TRBV12-3/TRBV12-4|NA
CASSLFAEAFF
TGTGCCAGCAGTTTATTTGCTGAAGCTTTCTTT
>TRBJ1-1|NA|TRBV27|NA
CASSSVGAGVTEAFF
TGTGCCAGCAGTTCGGTCGGGGCGGGGGTGACTGAAGCTTTCTTT
>TRBJ1-4|NA|TRBV2|NA
CASSRENSGGEKLFF
TGTGCCAGCAGTCGAGAGAATAGCGGGGGCGAAAAACTGTTTTTT
>TRBJ1-6|NA|TRBV2|NA
CASSYQVPSRNNSPLHF
TGTGCCAGCAGTTACCAGGTTCCGAGTAGAAATAATTCACCCCTCCACTTT
>TRBJ1-4|TRBD1|TRBV5-1|NA
CASSEGASTNEKLFF
TGCGCCAGCAGCGAGGGGGCGTCAACTAATGAAAAACTGTTTTTT
>TRBJ2-2|NA|TRBV12-3/TRBV12-4|few
CASSLRGNGELFF
TGTGCCAGCAGTCTCCGGGGGAACGGGGAGCTGTTTTTT
>TRBJ1-1|NA|TRBV6-5|NA
CASSYSPGRTEAFF
TGTGCCAGCAGTTACTCTCCGGGAAGGACTGAAGCTTTCTTT
>TRBJ2-3|NA|TRBV6-5|NA
CASRAGQLTDTQYF
TGTGCCAGCAGGGCGGGACAACTCACAGATACGCAGTATTTT
>TRBJ2-5|TRBD1|TRBV4-1|NA
CASSQDRTGETQYF
TGCGCCAGCAGCCAAGATAGGACAGGGGAGACCCAGTACTTC
>TRBJ2-3|TRBD2|TRBV5-1|NA
CASSQPSGGGTDTQYF
TGCGCCAGCAGCCAACCAAGCGGGGGGGGCACAGATACGCAGTATTTT
>TRBJ2-2|NA|TRBV7-6|NA
CASSPNINTGELFF
TGTGCCAGCAGCCCAAATATTAACACCGGGGAGCTGTTTTTT
>TRBJ2-3|TRBD2|TRBV6-2/TRBV6-3|NA
CASSYSTSGTDTQYF
TGTGCCAGCAGTTACTCGACTAGCGGCACAGATACGCAGTATTTT
>TRBJ2-3|NA|TRBV5-1|NA
CATGPGQQVDTQYF
TGCGCCACCGGGCCGGGACAACAAGTAGATACGCAGTATTTT
>TRBJ1-1|NA|TRBV30|NA
CAWRRGLLNTEAFF
TGTGCCTGGCGCCGGGGACTGTTGAACACTGAAGCTTTCTTT
>TRBJ1-2|NA|TRBV29-1|NA
CSARTTNYGYTF
TGCAGCGCCCGGACAACTAACTATGGCTACACCTTC
>TRBJ2-2|TRBD1|TRBV6-5|NA
CASSPGTEPTGELFF
TGTGCCAGCAGCCCCGGGACAGAACCAACCGGGGAGCTGTTTTTT
>TRBJ1-2|NA|TRBV30|few
CAWSVEANYGYTF
TGTGCCTGGAGTGTAGAGGCTAACTATGGCTACACCTTC
>TRBJ2-5|TRBD1|TRBV9|NA
CASSRDSLAAETQYF
TGTGCCAGCAGTAGGGACAGTTTGGCGGCGGAGACCCAGTACTTC
>TRBJ2-2|NA|TRBV23-1|NA
CASSQSGLANTGELFF
TGCGCCAGCAGTCAATCGGGGCTCGCGAACACCGGGGAGCTGTTTTTT
>TRBJ1-5|NA|TRBV2|NA
CASSESLGGQPQHF
TGTGCCAGCAGTGAATCTCTAGGGGGACAGCCCCAGCATTTT
>TRBJ1-1|TRBD1|TRBV5-6|NA
CASSLQGVFTEAFF
TGTGCCAGCAGCTTACAGGGGGTTTTTACTGAAGCTTTCTTT
>TRBJ2-5|NA|TRBV5-4|NA
CASSLVGQQETQYF
TGTGCCAGCAGCTTGGTGGGACAACAAGAGACCCAGTACTTC
>TRBJ1-2|NA|TRBV28|NA
CASRGSSLANYGYTF
TGTGCCAGCAGGGGGAGTAGCCTGGCTAACTATGGCTACACCTTC
>TRBJ1-3|NA|TRBV19|few
CASKGSWSGNTIYF
TGTGCCAGTAAAGGCAGTTGGTCCGGAAACACCATATATTTT
>TRBJ1-4|NA|TRBV7-8|NA
CASRRNSNEKLFF
TGTGCCAGCAGGCGGAACAGCAATGAAAAACTGTTTTTT
>TRBJ1-2|NA|TRBV6-1|NA
CASSEIIFNYGYTF
TGTGCCAGCAGTGAAATTATCTTCAACTATGGCTACACCTTC
>TRBJ1-6|NA|TRBV6-5|NA
CASSYDGASSSPLHF
TGTGCCAGCAGTTACGATGGAGCTAGTAGTTCACCCCTCCACTTT
>TRBJ1-1|NA|TRBV5-1|NA
CASSLLPGTENTEAFF
TGCGCCAGCAGCTTGTTGCCCGGGACGGAGAACACTGAAGCTTTCTTT
>TRBJ2-5|NA|TRBV6-1|NA
CASSELGETQYF
TGTGCCAGCAGTGAACTTGGAGAGACCCAGTACTTC
>TRBJ1-1|TRBD1|TRBV6-1|NA
CASSGGRQGPLNTEAFF
TGTGCCAGCAGTGGAGGTCGACAGGGACCCTTGAACACTGAAGCTTTCTTT
>TRBJ2-6|NA|TRBV18|NA
CASSPQDSGANVLTF
TGTGCCAGCTCACCACAGGACTCTGGGGCCAACGTCCTGACTTTC
>TRBJ1-2|NA|TRBV6-6|once
CASSRRVRGDENYGYTF
TGTGCCAGCAGTCGACGGGTTAGAGGGGACGAAAACTATGGCTACACCTTC
>TRBJ2-5|NA|TRBV19|NA
CASKMTGEQETQYF
TGTGCCAGTAAGATGACGGGGGAGCAAGAGACCCAGTACTTC
>TRBJ1-4|NA|TRBV28|NA
CATTWGPTNEKLFF
TGTGCCACCACATGGGGGCCAACTAATGAAAAACTGTTTTTT
>TRBJ1-6|NA|TRBV5-6|NA
CASSWDLQNSPLHF
TGTGCCAGCAGCTGGGACCTCCAGAATTCACCCCTCCACTTT
>TRBJ1-2|NA|TRBV19|NA
CASSTRDLLYGYTF
TGTGCCAGTAGTACGCGGGACCTCCTCTATGGCTACACCTTC
>TRBJ2-2|NA|TRBV5-1|few
CASKASTTNTGELFF
TGCGCCAGCAAGGCTTCAACCACGAACACCGGGGAGCTGTTTTTT